The clone carrying this TCR beta chain was recorded many times. Germline V lookup: CDR1 LGHNA, CDR2 YSLEER. The CDR3 has 14 amino acids. The V end lost 7 bases, the J end lost 4 bases, and 16 bases lay between the germline ends. These data originate in a study of early T cells in non-severe SARS-CoV-2 infection. The overall study: Whole-blood bulk RNA, unsorted, was sequenced, and chains were unpaired.

TCRdb reprocessed the 5' RACE reads via MiXCR and lists one record per CDR3 protein. The table records more than 70,000 distinct CDR3 sequences, 12% of them present only once. The rearrangement uses TRBV4-3 and TRBJ1-2; D call uncertain. The TCR sequence derives from an adult who was a healthcare worker with PCR-confirmed SARS-CoV-2 infection or an uninfected control (not recorded which). The sequenced sample consisted of whole blood. Written as DNA, the CDR3 is TGCGCCAGCACCGGCACAAGGACGTCCTATGGCTACACCTTC. This sequence encodes CASTGTRTSYGYTF.